The TCR beta chain under discussion was sequenced for a study of T cell changes during pregnancy in multiple sclerosis. Data came from immunoSEQ multiplex PCR; TCRdb stores just in-frame clones and leaves some out. Of 85,000 to 100,000 clones listed, almost 95% are singletons. Germline V gene lookup returns CDR1 SQVTM and CDR2 ANQGSEA. The CDR3 sequence is 13 residues long. After removal of 4 bases from V and 0 bases from J, the junction contained 2 bases not matched to a gene. The V gene is TRBV29-1, the J gene TRBJ2-7, with 8 bases aligning to TRBD2. The sequencing here drew on peripheral blood, taken in the first trimester of pregnancy. The origin of this receptor is a female donor with multiple sclerosis, enrolled in a pregnancy study. The CDR3 coding sequence is TGCAGCGTTGCCGGGAGGGCCTCCTACGAGCAGTACTTC. It encodes CSVAGRASYEQYF.